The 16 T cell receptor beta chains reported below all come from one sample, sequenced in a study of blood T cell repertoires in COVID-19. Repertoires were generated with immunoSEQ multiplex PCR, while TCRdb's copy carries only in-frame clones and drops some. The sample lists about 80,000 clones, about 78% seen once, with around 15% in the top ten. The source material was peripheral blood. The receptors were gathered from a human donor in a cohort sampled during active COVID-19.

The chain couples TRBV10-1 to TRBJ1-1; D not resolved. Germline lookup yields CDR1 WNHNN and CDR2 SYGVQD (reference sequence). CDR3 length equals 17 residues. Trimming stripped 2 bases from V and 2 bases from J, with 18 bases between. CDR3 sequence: CASSEVRRGKDNTEAFF. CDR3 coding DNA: TGCGCCAGCAGTGAGGTACGAAGAGGGAAGGATAACACTGAAGCTTTCTTT.

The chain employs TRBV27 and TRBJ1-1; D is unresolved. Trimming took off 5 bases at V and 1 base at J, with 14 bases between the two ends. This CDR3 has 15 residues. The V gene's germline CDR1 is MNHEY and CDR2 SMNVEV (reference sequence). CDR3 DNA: TGTGCCAGCAGTCCCACGCCGGGAGGGAACACTGAAGCTTTCTTT. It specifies CASSPTPGGNTEAFF.

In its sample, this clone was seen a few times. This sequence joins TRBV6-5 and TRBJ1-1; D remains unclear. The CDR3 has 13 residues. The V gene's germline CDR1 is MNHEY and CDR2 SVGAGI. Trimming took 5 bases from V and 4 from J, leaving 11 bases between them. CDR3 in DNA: TGTGCCAGCAGTACGAAGAGAGGCACTGAAGCTTTCTTT. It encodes CASSTKRGTEAFF.

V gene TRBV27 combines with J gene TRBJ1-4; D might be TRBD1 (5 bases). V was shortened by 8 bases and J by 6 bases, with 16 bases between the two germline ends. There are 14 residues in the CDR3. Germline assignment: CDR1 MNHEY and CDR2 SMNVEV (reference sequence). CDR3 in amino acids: CASRPGLGHEKLFF. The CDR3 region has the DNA TGTGCCAGCCGACCGGGACTGGGGCATGAAAAACTGTTTTTT.

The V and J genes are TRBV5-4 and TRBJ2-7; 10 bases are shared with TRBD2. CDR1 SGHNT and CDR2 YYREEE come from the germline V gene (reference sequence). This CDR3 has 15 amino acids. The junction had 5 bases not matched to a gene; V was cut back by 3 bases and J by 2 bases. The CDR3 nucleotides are TGTGCCAGCAGCTCCGGACTAGCGGCAACCTACGAGCAGTACTTC. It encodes CASSSGLAATYEQYF.

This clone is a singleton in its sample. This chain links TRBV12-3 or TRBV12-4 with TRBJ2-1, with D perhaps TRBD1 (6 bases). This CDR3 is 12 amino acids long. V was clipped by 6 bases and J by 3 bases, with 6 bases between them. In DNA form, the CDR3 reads TGTGCCAGCAGCAGGGGCTACAATGAGCAGTTCTTC. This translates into CASSRGYNEQFF.

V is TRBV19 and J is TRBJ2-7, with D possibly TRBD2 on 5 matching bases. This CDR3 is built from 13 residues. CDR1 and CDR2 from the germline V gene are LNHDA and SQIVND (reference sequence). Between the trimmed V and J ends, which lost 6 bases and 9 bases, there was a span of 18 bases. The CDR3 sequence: CASRARLYERQYF. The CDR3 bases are TGTGCCAGTAGGGCCAGACTATACGAGCGGCAGTACTTC.

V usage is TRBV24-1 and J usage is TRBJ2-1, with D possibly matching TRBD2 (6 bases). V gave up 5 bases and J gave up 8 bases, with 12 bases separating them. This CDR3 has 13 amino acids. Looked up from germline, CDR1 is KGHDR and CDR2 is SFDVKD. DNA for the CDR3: TGTGCCACCAGTGGGACTATTGTACATGAGCAGTTCTTC. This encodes CATSGTIVHEQFF.

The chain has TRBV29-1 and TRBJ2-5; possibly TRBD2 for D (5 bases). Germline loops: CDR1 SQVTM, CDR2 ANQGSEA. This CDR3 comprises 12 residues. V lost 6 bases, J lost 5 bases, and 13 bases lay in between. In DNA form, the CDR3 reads TGCAGCGTCCGTAAAGGCGGGGAGACCCAGTACTTC. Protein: CSVRKGGETQYF.

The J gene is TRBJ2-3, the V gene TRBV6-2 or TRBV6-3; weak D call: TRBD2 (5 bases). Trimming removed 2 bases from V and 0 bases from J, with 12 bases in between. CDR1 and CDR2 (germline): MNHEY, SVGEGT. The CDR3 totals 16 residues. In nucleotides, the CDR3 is TGTGCCAGCAGTTACGGTGGTAGCGATAGCACAGATACGCAGTATTTT. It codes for CASSYGGSDSTDTQYF.

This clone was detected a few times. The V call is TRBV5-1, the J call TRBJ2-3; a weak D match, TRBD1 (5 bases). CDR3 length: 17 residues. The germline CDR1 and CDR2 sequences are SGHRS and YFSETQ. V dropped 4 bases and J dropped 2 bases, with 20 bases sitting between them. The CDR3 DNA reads TGCGCCAGCAGCGGAGTAGGGGCTCTCACTTCCACAGATACGCAGTATTTT. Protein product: CASSGVGALTSTDTQYF.

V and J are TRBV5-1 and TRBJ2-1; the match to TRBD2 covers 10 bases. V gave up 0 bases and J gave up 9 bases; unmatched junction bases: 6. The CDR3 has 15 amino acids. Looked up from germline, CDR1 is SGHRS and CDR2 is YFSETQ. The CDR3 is CASSLVQRGGGEQFF. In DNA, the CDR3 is TGCGCCAGCAGCTTGGTTCAGCGGGGGGGCGGTGAGCAGTTCTTC. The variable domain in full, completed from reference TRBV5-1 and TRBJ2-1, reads KAGVTQTPRYLIKTRGQQVTLSCSPISGHRSVSWYQQTPGQGLQFLFEYFSETQRNKGNFPGRFSGRQFSNSRSEMNVSTLELGDSALYLCASSLVQRGGGEQFFGPGTRLTVL.

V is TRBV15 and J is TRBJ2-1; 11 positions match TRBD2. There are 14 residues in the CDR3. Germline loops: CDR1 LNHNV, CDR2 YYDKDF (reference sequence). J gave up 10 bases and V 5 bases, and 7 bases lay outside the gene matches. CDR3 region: CATSLAGGFVEQFF. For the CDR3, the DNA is TGTGCCACCAGCTTAGCGGGAGGGTTTGTCGAGCAGTTCTTC.

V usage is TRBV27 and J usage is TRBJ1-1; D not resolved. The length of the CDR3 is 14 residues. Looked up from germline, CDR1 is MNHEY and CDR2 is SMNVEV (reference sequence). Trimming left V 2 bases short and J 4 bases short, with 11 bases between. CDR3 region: CASSLASGSTEAFF. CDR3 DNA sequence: TGTGCCAGCAGTTTAGCTTCGGGGAGCACTGAAGCTTTCTTT.

CDR3 residues: CASSSPSGTVYGYTF. The DNA for the CDR3 is TGTGCCAGCAGCTCACCCTCCGGGACAGTCTATGGCTACACCTTC. The chain couples TRBV7-9 to TRBJ1-2, with 7 bases identical to TRBD1. This CDR3 has 15 residues. The germline gives CDR1 SEHNR, CDR2 FQNEAQ (reference sequence). Unmatched junction bases numbered 9, after V lost 4 bases and J lost 4 bases.

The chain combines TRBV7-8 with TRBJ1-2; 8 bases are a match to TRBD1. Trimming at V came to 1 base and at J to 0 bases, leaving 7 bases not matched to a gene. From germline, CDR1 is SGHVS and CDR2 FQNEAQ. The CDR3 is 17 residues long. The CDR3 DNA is TGTGCCAGCAGCTTAGTACCAGGGGGCATTTCTAACTATGGCTACACCTTC. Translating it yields CASSLVPGGISNYGYTF.